This TCR beta chain was documented in a study of chemoradiotherapy in HPV16-positive cancers. TCRdb's copy holds only in-frame clones and misses some; the assay was immunoSEQ multiplex PCR. Of a few thousand clones detected, 90% to 95% appear once; the ten largest clones hold 4.3%. The ends were cut back, 10 bases at V and 4 bases at J, with 13 bases in the middle. Germline CDR1 is MDHEN and CDR2 is SYDVKM. This CDR3 region has 12 residues. Repeated repertoire sampling spanned the course of chemoradiotherapy. Broader study findings: Candidate HPV-specific clones and E7-related TCR motifs grew in tumor during treatment. Functional assays defining HPV-specific T cells used only a couple of HPV16-positive patients. In HPV16-positive patients, HPV-responsive T-cell expansion tracked better recurrence-free survival.

In regard to this clone: Its target is unknown.

The sequence was obtained from a human donor with HPV-associated anogenital cancer. Specimen collection occurred from a patient who underwent chemoradiotherapy. The genes are TRBV28 and TRBJ1-1; D remains ambiguous. For the CDR3, the DNA is TGTGCCACGATAATGGGTGGCACTGAAGCTTTCTTT. It specifies CATIMGGTEAFF.